This is a list of T cell receptor beta chains from one sample in a study of blood T cell repertoires in COVID-19. Using immunoSEQ multiplex PCR, the repertoire was profiled, and TCRdb retains in-frame clones only, with some absent. The sample carries about 240,000 clones, roughly 81% recorded once. Sequenced input: peripheral blood. The receptor set was obtained from a middle-aged man with acute or convalescent COVID-19. Each CDR3 is given with its conserved first and last residue. Fields, in order: CDR3 DNA, CDR3 protein, clone size, J gene, D gene, V gene. D genes are given only for firm matches. Part of the rows lack a size; the others show once, few, many or a class for expanded clones.

TGTGCCAGCAGTACCGTCGCGGGAGTGCGCACTGAAGCTTTCTTT | CASSTVAGVRTEAFF | - | TRBJ1-1 | - | TRBV6-5
TGTGCCAGCAGCTTAGACAGCCTCTATGGCTACACCTTC | CASSLDSLYGYTF | - | TRBJ1-2 | - | TRBV7-9
TGTGCCAGCAGTTATTATCAGGGTACGGATGAAAAACTGTTTTTT | CASSYYQGTDEKLFF | - | TRBJ1-4 | - | TRBV6-6
TGTGCCAGCAGTTCCCTAGCGGGAGTCGTATACGAGCAGTACTTC | CASSSLAGVVYEQYF | - | TRBJ2-7 | TRBD2 | TRBV27
TGTGCCAGCAGTTGGGGGGGGTATCAGCCCCAGCATTTT | CASSWGGYQPQHF | - | TRBJ1-5 | - | TRBV27
TGTGCCAGCAGTTTGCCCGGAGCGTGGTACGAGCAGTACTTC | CASSLPGAWYEQYF | - | TRBJ2-7 | - | TRBV28
TGTGCCAGCGCCGTCGGGAGGGAGCAGTACTTC | CASAVGREQYF | - | TRBJ2-7 | TRBD2 | TRBV27
TGTGCCAGCAGCTTCCTACGGGGGCAGGGGGACTATGGCTACACCTTC | CASSFLRGQGDYGYTF | few | TRBJ1-2 | TRBD1 | TRBV7-8
TGTGCCAGCAGTTTATCGAGTTGGGGACAAGTCACTGAAGCTTTCTTT | CASSLSSWGQVTEAFF | - | TRBJ1-1 | - | TRBV27
TGTGCCATCAGTGAGGTGGGACAGGGGAGGTCCTACGAGCAGTACTTC | CAISEVGQGRSYEQYF | - | TRBJ2-7 | TRBD1 | TRBV10-3
TGTGCCAGCAGTTACTCCTACAGGGGGAAGACTGAAGCTTTCTTT | CASSYSYRGKTEAFF | - | TRBJ1-1 | TRBD1 | TRBV6-5
TGTGCCAGCAGCCAACCGGGACTAGCTCCCACGGAGCAGTACTTC | CASSQPGLAPTEQYF | - | TRBJ2-7 | TRBD2 | TRBV3-1/TRBV3-2
TGTGCCAGCAGCCTTAGCGGGAGACAGGACAATGAGCAGTTCTTC | CASSLSGRQDNEQFF | - | TRBJ2-1 | TRBD2 | TRBV7-8
TGTGCTAGTGGTTTGGTACCAGGCGGGAGCACAGATACGCAGTATTTT | CASGLVPGGSTDTQYF | - | TRBJ2-3 | - | TRBV12-5
TGTGCCAGCAGCTTACCCTTTGGGGCCAGCACAGATACGCAGTATTTT | CASSLPFGASTDTQYF | - | TRBJ2-3 | - | TRBV11-2
TGCAGTGCTAGTTCCCCCGTCTACGAGCAGTACTTC | CSASSPVYEQYF | - | TRBJ2-7 | - | TRBV20-1
TGTGCCAGCACTCCGAGAGGGGGCGGGTATGGCTACACCTTC | CASTPRGGGYGYTF | - | TRBJ1-2 | TRBD1 | TRBV6-6
TGTGCCAGCATTTTAGGGAGGTCGGGAAACACCATATATTTT | CASILGRSGNTIYF | - | TRBJ1-3 | - | TRBV6-5
TGTGCCAGCAGCGTAGAAGGAGCCGGTGAGCAGTTCTTC | CASSVEGAGEQFF | - | TRBJ2-1 | - | TRBV9
TGCGCCAGCAGCCAAGATCCCGGGGAGCGCCAATGCACCTTC | CASSQDPGERQCTF | - | TRBJ1-2 | - | TRBV4-1
TGTGCCAGCTCAGGAGACAGGGTTCAGCCCCAGCATTTT | CASSGDRVQPQHF | - | TRBJ1-5 | TRBD1 | TRBV18
TGTGCCAGCAGCCACGACAGGGGATATGGCTACACCTTC | CASSHDRGYGYTF | - | TRBJ1-2 | TRBD1 | TRBV11-3
TGTGCCAGCTCACCGCGGCTATTACCAGGGGTCGAGCAGTACTTC | CASSPRLLPGVEQYF | - | TRBJ2-7 | - | TRBV18
TGTGCCAGCAGCTTGTGGGGAGGTGGTGGCTACACCTTC | CASSLWGGGGYTF | few | TRBJ1-2 | - | TRBV5-5
TGTGCCAGCAGCAGTGGGTCAGGGGGCTCCTACGAGCAGTACTTC | CASSSGSGGSYEQYF | - | TRBJ2-7 | - | TRBV21-1
TGTGCCAGCAACCCCTTCCCAGGGGGGAACACTGAAGCTTTCTTT | CASNPFPGGNTEAFF | once | TRBJ1-1 | TRBD1 | TRBV6-5
TGTGCTAGTGGTTTGGTACAGGGTTCATCACCGCCCCAGCATTTT | CASGLVQGSSPPQHF | once | TRBJ1-5 | - | TRBV12-5
TGTGCCAGCACTGGACAGGCACAAGAGACCCAGTACTTC | CASTGQAQETQYF | - | TRBJ2-5 | TRBD1 | TRBV2
TGTGCCAGCACCGGCGACAGGGGAGACGAGCAGTACTTC | CASTGDRGDEQYF | - | TRBJ2-7 | TRBD1 | TRBV7-2
TGTGCCAGCAAACCTAAAGCTGAGGTGAGCTCCTACGAGCAGTACTTC | CASKPKAEVSSYEQYF | - | TRBJ2-7 | - | TRBV7-8
TGTGCCAGCAGTCCCCTGATGACAATGAACACTGAAGCTTTCTTT | CASSPLMTMNTEAFF | - | TRBJ1-1 | - | TRBV27
TGTGCCACCAGCTCCCCCAGGACTAGCGACAGAGGCTCCTACAATGAGCAGTTCTTC | CATSSPRTSDRGSYNEQFF | - | TRBJ2-1 | TRBD2 | TRBV28
TGTGCCAGCAGCTCCCCGCCCCGAATTTACAGGGAAGAGACCCAGTACTTC | CASSSPPRIYREETQYF | - | TRBJ2-5 | - | TRBV7-2
TGTGCCTGGGACATCGCGAACACCGGGGAGCTGTTTTTT | CAWDIANTGELFF | few | TRBJ2-2 | - | TRBV27
TGTGCCAGCAGTTTACAGGGGGGACGGTATAATTCACCCCTCCACTTT | CASSLQGGRYNSPLHF | once | TRBJ1-6 | TRBD1 | TRBV6-5
TGTGCCAGCAGCCAATCCGGGACAGGGCCCACCGGGGAGCTGTTTTTT | CASSQSGTGPTGELFF | - | TRBJ2-2 | TRBD1 | TRBV4-2
TGTGCCAGCTCACCACTTTCTAGCGGGAGGAGCAATGAGCAGTTCTTC | CASSPLSSGRSNEQFF | - | TRBJ2-1 | TRBD2 | TRBV18
TGTGCCAGCAGTGAGCGGAGGGTGGGTTCCGGGGAGCTGTTTTTT | CASSERRVGSGELFF | - | TRBJ2-2 | - | TRBV2
TGTGCCAGCAGCTTAAGGACTAGCCCTGGCACAGATACGCAGTATTTT | CASSLRTSPGTDTQYF | - | TRBJ2-3 | TRBD2 | TRBV13
TGTGCCAGCAGTCGACGGACAGGGGCGAGCTCTGGGGCCAACGTCCTGACTTTC | CASSRRTGASSGANVLTF | - | TRBJ2-6 | TRBD1 | TRBV27
TGTGCCACCAGTAGGGCAGGCGGGCTAGACGCAGATACGCAGTATTTT | CATSRAGGLDADTQYF | - | TRBJ2-3 | - | TRBV24-1
TGTGCCAGCACCGTTACAGGGGGCAGAAATGAGCAGTTCTTC | CASTVTGGRNEQFF | - | TRBJ2-1 | TRBD1 | TRBV9
TGTGCCAGCAGCTTGGTCCGGTACACTGAAGCTTTCTTT | CASSLVRYTEAFF | once | TRBJ1-1 | - | TRBV5-8
TGTGCCAGCAGTCAGGACTCCTATAATTCACCCCTCCACTTT | CASSQDSYNSPLHF | - | TRBJ1-6 | - | TRBV6-4